The 22 T cell receptor beta chains given below trace back to one sample, sequenced in a study of tumor-infiltrating lymphocytes in primary liver carcinoma. Unsorted bulk tissue (roughly 20-34 mg) underwent RNA and DNA co-extraction. Total RNA (around 500 ng) served as template for TCR beta cDNA synthesis primed by a constant-region primer. ARM-PCR was slightly modified, and three nested multiplex PCR rounds with it gave rise to the TCR beta libraries. Both of the initial two PCR rounds ran for around 9 cycles and employed TRBV1-TRBV30 forward primers alongside a C-beta reverse primer. TCRdb reprocessed the multiplex PCR reads with MiXCR, giving one entry per CDR3 protein. The sample has 100,000 to 150,000 distinct CDR3 sequences, 64% seen once. The sample taken for sequencing was liver tumor tissue from sampling region 3. Subset of the sample: tumor region T3, left-lateral pole. The receptors here all came from a woman aged 55-69 years with primary liver carcinoma and hepatitis B virus infection.

Regarding this clonotype: A much more abundant neighbour one base away suggests this may be a read error. V is TRBV6-2 or TRBV6-3 and J is TRBJ1-2, with D possibly TRBD1 on 5 matching bases. V gave up 8 bases and J gave up 3 bases, with 16 bases separating them. The CDR3 totals 14 residues. CDR1 is MNHEY, CDR2 SVGEGT, per germline. In nucleotides, the CDR3 is TGTGCCAGCCGACGGGGGGAATTTTACTATGGCTACACCTTC. Its protein is CASRRGEFYYGYTF.

This clonotype was seen once. The germline gene is not matched at one end of the junction; a read error may be the cause. The J gene is TRBJ2-7, the V gene TRBV7-8, with D unresolved. The V gene's germline CDR1 is SGHVS and CDR2 FQNEAQ. CDR3 size: 14 residues. Written as DNA, the CDR3 is TGTGTCAGCAGCTCCCGTGGCGGTGTCTACGAGCAGTACTTC. Protein: CVSSSRGGVYEQYF.

A note on this clonotype: A read error may explain this, as a much larger clone is one base away. The rearrangement links TRBV29-1 to TRBJ2-7, with 9 positions matching TRBD2. CDR1 and CDR2 from the germline V gene are SQVTM and ANQGSEA. V gave up 1 base and J gave up 5 bases; unmatched junction bases: 6. There are 14 residues in the CDR3. CDR3 sequence (DNA): TGCAGCGTTGAAGGCGGGAGGGTCAACCACGAGCAGTACTTC. This encodes CSVEGGRVNHEQYF.

This clonotype was counted many times. The chain joins TRBV29-1 to TRBJ1-5; D is perhaps TRBD1 (6 bases). From germline, CDR1 is SQVTM and CDR2 ANQGSEA. This CDR3 contains 14 residues. Trimming took off 5 bases at V and 4 bases at J, with 15 bases between the two ends. CDR3 in amino acids: CSVCVGAENQPQHF. DNA of the CDR3: TGCAGCGTTTGTGTGGGGGCTGAGAATCAGCCCCAGCATTTT.

In this sample, this clonotype turned up many times. The chain links TRBV6-1 to TRBJ1-4; tentative D call: TRBD1 (6 bases). V shed 4 bases and J shed 0 bases, with 21 bases lying between them. In germline, CDR1 is MNHNS, CDR2 SASEGT. This CDR3 has 19 residues. The CDR3 DNA reads TGTGCCAGCAGTGGGTCGACAGGCTGGTCCTCAGCAACTAATGAAAAACTGTTTTTT. It codes for CASSGSTGWSSATNEKLFF.

Concerning this clonotype itself: The junction shows a germline mismatch at one end, possibly a read error. The chain links TRBV11-1 to TRBJ2-7; 11 bases map to TRBD1. CDR3 size: 15 residues. Germline CDR1 and CDR2: SGHAT and FQDESV (reference sequence). CDR3 region: CASSPGGQGAYVQYF. CDR3 DNA sequence: TGCGCCAGCAGCCCCGGCGGACAGGGGGCCTACGTGCAGTACTTC.

The V gene is TRBV6-5, the J gene TRBJ2-1; D is uncertain. The V end lost 4 bases, the J end lost 10 bases, and 17 bases lay between the germline ends. This CDR3 region has 14 residues. Per the germline V gene, CDR1 is MNHEY and CDR2 is SVGAGI. The CDR3 spells CASSSRIRSLEQFF. In DNA, the CDR3 is TGTGCCAGCAGTTCTAGGATAAGAAGCCTAGAGCAGTTCTTC.

As concerns this clonotype: One junction end does not reproduce the germline sequence, and a read error may be involved. V and J are TRBV12-3 or TRBV12-4 and TRBJ1-1, with a tentative D call TRBD1 (6 bases). The CDR3 is 13 amino acids. The CDR3 sequence: CTSRGPDDTEAFF. The CDR3, as DNA: TGTACCAGCAGGGGACCCGATGACACTGAAGCTTTCTTT.

This chain uses TRBV6-5 with TRBJ2-1; unclear D gene. The CDR3 consists of 16 residues. From germline, CDR1 is MNHEY and CDR2 SVGAGI. The V end was cut by 2 bases, the J end by 6 bases, with 17 bases between. CDR3 nucleotide sequence: TGTGCCAGCAGTTACCGTCCAACGGTGAATTGCAATGAGCAGTTCTTC. As protein: CASSYRPTVNCNEQFF.

V and J are TRBV10-3 and TRBJ2-7; D gene ambiguous. The germline gives CDR1 ENHRY, CDR2 SYGVKD. The CDR3 has 12 residues. V gave up 3 bases and J gave up 0 bases, with 3 bases separating them. CDR3 residues: CAISDYSYEQYF. In DNA form, the CDR3 reads TGTGCCATCAGTGACTACTCCTACGAGCAGTACTTC.

Details on this clonotype: Being one base from a much bigger clone, this may be a read error. V and J are TRBV29-1 and TRBJ1-2; D uncertain. The CDR3 extends over 11 amino acids. Germline values: CDR1 SQVTM, CDR2 ANQGSEA. Trimming took 8 bases from V and 3 from J, leaving 10 bases between them. CDR3 DNA sequence: TGCAGCATAGGGATGGACTATGGCTACACCTTC. Translating gives CSIGMDYGYTF.

At least ten counts were recorded for this clonotype. The chain is built from TRBV7-3 and TRBJ2-1; 14 nucleotides match TRBD2. Trimming cost V 5 bases and J 7 bases; bases outside gene matches: 4. The CDR3 has 15 amino acids. Germline V gene data show CDR1 as SGHTA and CDR2 as FQGTGA. The CDR3 region has the DNA TGTGCCAGCAGCCCGGGACTAGCGGGAGTTAATGAGCAGTTCTTC. Translation gives CASSPGLAGVNEQFF.

On this clonotype itself: Its ends do not fully match the called genes, so a read error is possible. This chain connects TRBV12-3 or TRBV12-4 to TRBJ2-1; 7 bases are shared with TRBD2. This CDR3 region has 15 residues. The CDR3 DNA is TGTGCCGGCAGTTCACCGACAAGCGGGGACAATGAGCAGTTCTTC. This translates into CAGSSPTSGDNEQFF.

The chain employs TRBV12-3 or TRBV12-4 and TRBJ2-1; D gene ambiguous. V was pared by 1 base and J by 8 bases, with 18 bases between. The CDR3 spans 16 residues. CDR3 in DNA: TGTGCCAGCAGTTTAGATATCCTAACCGTAGCCCATGAGCAGTTCTTC. It yields the protein CASSLDILTVAHEQFF.

This clonotype turned up a few times. The V gene is TRBV28, the J gene TRBJ2-7, with D possibly being TRBD1 (5 bases). The germline CDR1 and CDR2 sequences are MDHEN and SYDVKM. Trimming shortened V by 8 bases and J by 3 bases, and 8 bases separated the two germline ends. The CDR3 loop spans 11 amino acids. In DNA form, the CDR3 reads TGTGCCAGCCAGGGTATCTACGAGCAGTACTTC. Protein: CASQGIYEQYF.

The chain is built from TRBV6-6 and TRBJ2-7, with D hard to call. CDR3 length: 14 residues. Germline CDR1 reads MNHNY; CDR2 reads SVGAGI (reference sequence). Trimming cost V 9 bases and J 2 bases, with 17 bases left between them. CDR3 nucleotides: TGTGCCAGTAAACCAGACACTTCCACCTACGAGCAGTACTTC. It yields the protein CASKPDTSTYEQYF.

This sequence joins TRBV6-5 and TRBJ2-1, with a possible D match to TRBD2 (5 bases). Germline V gene lookup returns CDR1 MNHEY and CDR2 SVGAGI. CDR3 length: 14 amino acids. V lost 7 bases and J lost 10, with 20 bases in between. The CDR3 reads CASTPQTGGLEQFF. The CDR3 region has the DNA TGTGCCAGCACCCCCCAGACTGGAGGACTCGAGCAGTTCTTC.

The CDR3 coding sequence is TGTGCCAGTAGCCGGGTGATGGAGGGGGATAGGGATACGCAGTATTTT. This translates into CASSRVMEGDRDTQYF. This sequence joins TRBV11-2 and TRBJ2-3; D may be TRBD1 or TRBD2 (6 bases each). CDR3 length: 16 residues. The ends were cut back, 9 bases at V and 6 bases at J, with 25 bases in the middle. From germline, CDR1 is SGHAT and CDR2 FQNNGV.

The chain carries TRBV12-3 or TRBV12-4 and TRBJ2-3, with no clear D. The J call may be wrong; the DNA end is better matched by TRBJ1-5. The CDR3 covers 11 residues. CDR3 in DNA: TGTGCCAGCAGTAGAACGGATACGCAGCATTTT. Translated: CASSRTDTQHF.

Regarding this clonotype: Since a much larger clone is just one base distant, this may be a read error. The gene calls are TRBV6-6 and TRBJ2-5; D may be TRBD1 or TRBD2 (5 bases each). V was cut by 6 bases and J by 13 bases, with 27 bases left in between. The CDR3 length is 15 residues. Looked up from germline, CDR1 is MNHNY and CDR2 is SVGAGI (reference sequence). CDR3 sequence reads: CASSPGTAPSLTGYF. In DNA form, the CDR3 reads TGTGCCAGCAGCCCCGGGACGGCCCCGAGTTTGACCGGGTACTTC.

This clonotype is labeled medium-sized. This chain links TRBV6-5 with TRBJ1-6, with 9 nucleotides matching TRBD1. V dropped 5 bases and J dropped 7; count of bases not matched to a gene: 6. The CDR3 sequence is 15 residues long. Germline V lookup: CDR1 MNHEY, CDR2 SVGAGI. The CDR3 region is CASSLTGTGNSPLHF. Written as DNA, the CDR3 is TGTGCCAGCAGTCTTACCGGGACAGGGAATTCACCCCTCCACTTT.

The chain employs TRBV12-3 or TRBV12-4 and TRBJ1-2; maybe TRBD1 (6 bases). The CDR3 spans 15 residues. Trimming removed 5 bases at V and 10 bases at J, with 23 bases between. The DNA of the CDR3 is TGTGCCAGCAGTCCCGCGAGCGCTGGCCACAGGGTCTACACCTTC. It yields the protein CASSPASAGHRVYTF.